This TCR beta chain stems from a study of memory CD4+ T cells and cytomegalovirus serostatus. Study overall: Healthy Belgian adult donors included roughly nine CMV-positive and 20 to 30 CMV-negative people. Study-wide results and caveats: About 40% of the roughly 160 known CMV-associated TCRbeta sequences appeared in CD4+ memory.

Original analysis: Out-of-frame sequences were removed, leaving a few million distinct TCRbeta sequences. Some clones are missing from TCRdb's copy, which holds only in-frame ones; the method was immunoSEQ multiplex PCR. The V and J calls and clone size are taken from that table; D and trimming were inferred from the DNA. The sample records approximately 50,000 clones, over 70% being singletons. The sort gate was single viable CD3+CD4+CD8-CD45RO+ cells for memory CD4+ T cells. CMV serostatus came from serum IgG against pp150, pp28, p38, p52. A word on this clone: Its specificity is unknown.

Sequenced: memory CD4+ T cells from blood. This clonotype was sampled from an adult in good health and CMV-seropositive.

The CDR3 DNA sequence: TGTGCCAGCAGCTTATTGGGGGCGGCTTGGACCCAGTACTTC. As protein: CASSLLGAAWTQYF. The chain is built from TRBV7-2 and TRBJ2-5, with a tentative D call TRBD1 (6 bases). V was trimmed by 2 bases and J by 7 bases, leaving 14 bases between them. Per the germline V gene, CDR1 is SGHTA and CDR2 is FQGNSA. The CDR3 contains 14 residues.